These 14 T cell receptor beta chains were all obtained from the same sample, sequenced in a study of T cell responses to AZD1222 COVID-19 vaccine. Assay: immunoSEQ multiplex PCR; the TCRdb copy retains only in-frame clones and omits some. The repertoire holds 150,000 or so clones, with roughly 93% as singletons. The sample consisted of peripheral blood, taken on day 0 of MenACWY control vaccination. The receptor source for this set is an adult in good health.

This clone was found a few times. The chain is built from TRBV5-1 and TRBJ1-4, with TRBD1 matching 12 bases. Germline trimming cut 4 bases from V and 14 bases from J; bases unmatched to any gene: 15. Germline CDR1 SGHRS, CDR2 YFSETQ. The CDR3 covers 16 residues. This CDR3 is CASSPGDRGRLNELFF. The CDR3 DNA reads as TGCGCCAGCAGCCCCGGGGACAGGGGGCGGCTCAATGAGCTGTTTTTT.

This chain uses TRBV30 with TRBJ2-7; D call uncertain. Trimming left V 0 bases short and J 2 bases short, with 11 bases between. The CDR3 totals 14 residues. CDR1 is GTSNPN and CDR2 is SVGIG in the germline V gene (reference sequence). The chain's CDR3 is CAWSVRPTAYEQYF. In DNA, the CDR3 is TGTGCCTGGAGTGTACGTCCCACGGCCTACGAGCAGTACTTC. The full variable domain, in which reference TRBV30 and TRBJ2-7 provide the parts outside the CDR3, is SQTIHQWPATLVQPVGSPLSLECTVEGTSNPNLYWYRQAAGRGLQLLFYSVGIGQISSEVPQNLSASRPQDRQFILSSKKLLLSDSGFYLCAWSVRPTAYEQYFGPGTRLTVT.

DNA for the CDR3: TGTGCCAGCAGTCCCTATCCGGGCACCTACGAGCAGTACTTC. This encodes CASSPYPGTYEQYF. This rearrangement joins TRBV28 to TRBJ2-7; D gene ambiguous. This CDR3 spans 14 amino acids. V was trimmed by 5 bases and J by 2 bases, leaving 13 bases between them. Germline-derived CDR1 and CDR2 are MDHEN and SYDVKM.

This sequence joins TRBV7-9 and TRBJ2-7, with a possible D match to TRBD2 (5 bases). Germline loops: CDR1 SEHNR, CDR2 FQNEAQ (reference sequence). V lost 1 base and J 1 base, leaving 14 bases between the germline ends. The CDR3 covers 16 residues. The CDR3 DNA reads TGTGCCAGCAGCTTAGTGGCGGGTCTTTTGTCCTACGAGCAGTACTTC. This codes for CASSLVAGLLSYEQYF.

V gene TRBV28 combines with J gene TRBJ2-7; the match to TRBD2 covers 7 bases. Per the germline V gene, CDR1 is MDHEN and CDR2 is SYDVKM. This CDR3 is 19 amino acids long. Germline trimming cut 3 bases from V and 3 bases from J; bases unmatched to any gene: 20. CDR3 residues: CASSFWGGSHGWQVYEQYF. CDR3 nucleotide sequence: TGTGCCAGCAGTTTTTGGGGCGGGAGCCACGGATGGCAAGTCTACGAGCAGTACTTC.

V usage is TRBV9 and J usage is TRBJ2-2; D may be TRBD1 (6 bases). CDR1 SGDLS and CDR2 YYNGEE come from the germline V gene. The ends were cut back, 6 bases at V and 4 bases at J, with 16 bases in the middle. The CDR3 is made up of 15 amino acids. The CDR3 sequence is CASTEWGQATGELFF. DNA for the CDR3: TGTGCCAGCACCGAGTGGGGGCAGGCCACCGGGGAGCTGTTTTTT.

The chain links TRBV6-2 or TRBV6-3 to TRBJ2-7; no clear D. V was shortened by 4 bases and J by 2 bases, with 12 bases between the two germline ends. From germline, CDR1 is MNHEY and CDR2 SVGEGT. The length of the CDR3 is 14 residues. The CDR3 protein is CASSWTGYPYEQYF. In DNA, the CDR3 is TGTGCCAGCAGTTGGACGGGTTACCCCTACGAGCAGTACTTC.

The CDR3 DNA sequence: TGTGCCAACGGGGGCAGGACGAACACCGGGGAGCTGTTTTTT. Translating gives CANGGRTNTGELFF. The V gene is TRBV7-9, the J gene TRBJ2-2; possibly TRBD1 or TRBD2 for D (6 bases each). CDR1 is SEHNR, CDR2 FQNEAQ, per germline (reference sequence). V lost 10 bases and J 0 bases, leaving 12 bases between the germline ends. The CDR3 has 14 residues. The whole variable domain, filled in from reference TRBV7-9 and TRBJ2-2, reads DTGVSQNPRHKITKRGQNVTFRCDPISEHNRLYWYRQTLGQGPEFLTYFQNEAQLEKSRLLSDRFSAERPKGSFSTLEIQRTEQGDSAMYLCANGGRTNTGELFFGEGSRLTVL.

V is TRBV27 and J is TRBJ2-2, with unresolved D. The CDR3 extends over 14 amino acids. Looked up from germline, CDR1 is MNHEY and CDR2 is SMNVEV (reference sequence). V was pared by 5 bases and J by 2 bases, with 9 bases between. The CDR3 nucleotides read TGTGCCAGCAGTGCCACGCGAAACACCGGGGAGCTGTTTTTT. Translating it yields CASSATRNTGELFF.

The CDR3 coding sequence is TGTGCCAGCAGCCCCCCGGGACTACACTACGAGCAGTACTTC. Its protein product is CASSPPGLHYEQYF. The rearrangement joins TRBV5-6 to TRBJ2-7, with 7 positions matching TRBD2. The V segment lost 4 bases and the J segment 3 bases; nucleotides outside the gene matches: 7. The length of the CDR3 is 14 residues. Germline V lookup: CDR1 SGHDT, CDR2 YYEEEE.

This clone showed up just a few times. The CDR3 region has the DNA TGTGCCAGCAGCTTGCGGGACACCTATGGCTACACCTTC. This translates into CASSLRDTYGYTF. The chain links TRBV5-6 to TRBJ1-2; D might be TRBD1 (6 bases). V gave up 1 base and J gave up 4 bases, with 8 bases separating them. Germline CDR1 and CDR2: SGHDT and YYEEEE. This CDR3 comprises 13 residues.

This clone was recorded only once. The chain carries TRBV9 and TRBJ2-2, with D tentatively TRBD1 or TRBD2 (5 bases each). The germline gives CDR1 SGDLS, CDR2 YYNGEE. V was clipped by 0 bases and J by 10 bases, with 16 bases between them. CDR3 length: 15 amino acids. The CDR3 DNA reads TGTGCCAGCAGCGTAGTTCCCACCCGGGGCGTGGAGCTGTTTTTT. Amino acids: CASSVVPTRGVELFF.

V is TRBV9 and J is TRBJ2-1; TRBD1 is a possible D gene (6 bases). The CDR3 contains 17 residues. V lost 0 bases to trimming and J lost 7 bases, with 20 bases between them. The germline CDR1 and CDR2 sequences are SGDLS and YYNGEE. The DNA of the CDR3 is TGTGCCAGCAGCGTAGGGGTGTTGGGGGCTCAGGGTAATGAGCAGTTCTTC. It codes for CASSVGVLGAQGNEQFF.

The chain recombines TRBV4-3 with TRBJ1-2, with a tentative D call TRBD1 (5 bases). Trimming stripped 4 bases from V and 0 bases from J, with 12 bases between. The CDR3 consists of 15 residues. Germline V gives CDR1 LGHNA, CDR2 YSLEER. The CDR3 sequence: CASSRDGGTNYGYTF. CDR3 nucleotides: TGCGCCAGCAGCCGGGACGGCGGGACTAACTATGGCTACACCTTC.